This T cell receptor (beta chain) derives from a study of shared clonotypes between healthy human individuals. CD8 cells regarded as naive lacked CD45RO, were positively chosen for CCR7, and omitted terminally differentiated effector memory CD45RA+ cells. Measured with immunoSEQ multiplex PCR; TCRdb has only the in-frame clones, and not every one. The sample includes around 600,000 clones, roughly 98% of them seen just once. Deletions cut 3 bases from V and 2 bases from J, with 11 bases between. Germline V CDR1 and CDR2: SQVTM, ANQGSEA. The CDR3 loop spans 13 amino acids. The clonotype originates from a man under 40 in good health. Sequenced input: naive CD8+ T cells sorted from blood. The chain uses TRBV29-1 and TRBJ2-7, with D hard to call. The CDR3: CSVDLGEPYEQYF. The CDR3 DNA is TGCAGCGTTGACTTAGGCGAGCCCTACGAGCAGTACTTC.